The T cell receptor beta chain under discussion was sequenced for a study of T cell responses to AZD1222 COVID-19 vaccine (dated by TCRdb to 2020 to 2022). General notes on the study: A total of just over 230 trial participants underwent TCR sequencing, of whom nearly 210 had received two doses of AZD1222 and approximately 25 had received two doses of the MenACWY control vaccine. Trial participants were enrolled into age subgroups of 18-55, 56-69 and 70-plus years, which contained roughly 140, 27 and 60 TCR-sequenced participants, respectively. Points the paper makes about the study in general: Reportedly, almost half of the unique spike-specific TCRs recognized epitopes lying outside the regions that are mutated in the B.1.351 and B.1.1.7 variants. Only five or six AZD1222 recipients were SARS-CoV-2 seropositive at baseline, limiting conclusions about previously exposed vaccinees. Participants were mostly white British, with more females than males. The authors suggested clonal diversity may have been underestimated. The 56-69-year group was small, and its depth increase did not reach significance, likely because of low power. Spike-specific TCR breadth and depth rose significantly after two AZD1222 doses compared with day 0 and with MenACWY recipients. The whole spike protein was spanned by vaccine-associated CD4 TCRs, and dominant responses were seen in regions 160-218 and 743-854. No day 14 peak-response samples were available, so repertoires were characterized only after the peak T cell response.

A remark on this clone: It has no known antigen specificity. One base away there is no much larger clone; base qualities are not given.

The CDR3 regions of human TCRbeta chains were subjected to immunosequencing. The paper's data handling went like this. Repertoire TCRs were matched against a reference library of SARS-CoV-2-specific TCRs generated with the MIRA antigen-specificity platform. Breadth was defined as the fraction of unique TCRs that were SARS-CoV-2-associated. Depth was defined as the fraction of total T cells that were SARS-CoV-2-associated. Each spike-specific TCR was assigned to its reactive spike region and to a CD4 or CD8 class using the MIRA data. Log10-transformed breadth and depth values were compared by one-way ANOVA with Sidak's multiple comparisons tests. Sourced from immuneACCESS, this table was stored by TCRdb with only in-frame sequences that have V and J called. A share of the clones is absent; for the studies checked, an unresolved V gene accounts for under half, and the remainder has no known explanation. That table furnishes V, J and clone size, whereas the DNA furnished D and trimming. The sample table records 120,000 to 150,000 clones; 75% to 90% of these occur just once. Together, the top ten hold approximately 1.8% of the sample.

The sample's time point label, in plain terms: about 28 days (+/-7) after the second vaccine dose. AZD1222 recipients with second doses at about 4 weeks or about 12 weeks were pooled, because spike-specific TCR depth and breadth did not differ between schedules. Vaccinee samples came from UK trials COV001 and COV002, including a single-blind randomized controlled phase 2/3 trial of AZD1222 (ChAdOx1 nCoV-19) in healthy adults. For TCRbeta chain sequencing, PBMC samples from trial participants were taken at day 0 and at day 28 after the second dose. Spanning cysteine to phenylalanine, the CDR3 consists of 11 amino acids. Of the read, only the CDR3 DNA is kept; its 33 bases are in frame from base 1. V lost 3 bases and J lost 6 bases; the stretch between them is 5 bases long. For CDR1 and CDR2, the germline V gene lists MRHNA and SNTAGT.

The input for sequencing was peripheral blood, taken 28 days after the second AZD1222 dose. This sequence originates from an adult who received the AZD1222 COVID-19 vaccine. The sequence links TRBV6-4 to TRBJ1-1; the D gene is not confidently resolved. The CDR3 region: CASSEGAEAFF. The nucleotide sequence reads as follows: TGTGCCAGCAGTGAGGGCGCTGAAGCTTTCTTT.